The clone carrying this TCR beta chain was counted a few times. This sample is drawn from a study of siplizumab effects on memory and regulatory T cells. The CDR3 totals 12 residues. V was clipped by 2 bases and J by 12 bases, with 14 bases between them. The germline V gene encodes CDR1 SEHNR and CDR2 FQNEAQ (reference sequence). Data came from immunoSEQ multiplex PCR; TCRdb stores just in-frame clones and leaves some out. The sample has about 100,000 clones; 80% to 95% are singletons. The genes are TRBV7-9 and TRBJ2-7; the D is unclear. What was sequenced was CD4+ T cells sorted from blood. This clonotype was obtained from a human donor in good health. CDR3 sequence reads: CASSLRSEALYF. The CDR3 DNA reads as TGTGCCAGCAGCTTAAGAAGTGAGGCTCTGTACTTC.